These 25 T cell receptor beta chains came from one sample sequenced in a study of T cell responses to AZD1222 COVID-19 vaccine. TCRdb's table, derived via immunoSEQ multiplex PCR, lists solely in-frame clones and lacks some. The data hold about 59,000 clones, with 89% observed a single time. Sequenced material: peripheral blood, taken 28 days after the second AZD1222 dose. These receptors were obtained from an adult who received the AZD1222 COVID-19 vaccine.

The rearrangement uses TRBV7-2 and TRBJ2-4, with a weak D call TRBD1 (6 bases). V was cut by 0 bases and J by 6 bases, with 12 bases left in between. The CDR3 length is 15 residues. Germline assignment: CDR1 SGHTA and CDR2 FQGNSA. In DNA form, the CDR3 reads TGTGCCAGCAGCTTAGCGGTACAGGGCAGAAACATTCAGTACTTC. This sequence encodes CASSLAVQGRNIQYF.

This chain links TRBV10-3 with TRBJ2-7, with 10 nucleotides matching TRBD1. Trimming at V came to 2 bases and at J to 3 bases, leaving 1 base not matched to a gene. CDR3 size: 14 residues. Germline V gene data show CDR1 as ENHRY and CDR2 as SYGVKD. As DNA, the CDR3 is TGTGCCATCAGTGAGGGACAGGGGGGCTACGAGCAGTACTTC. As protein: CAISEGQGGYEQYF.

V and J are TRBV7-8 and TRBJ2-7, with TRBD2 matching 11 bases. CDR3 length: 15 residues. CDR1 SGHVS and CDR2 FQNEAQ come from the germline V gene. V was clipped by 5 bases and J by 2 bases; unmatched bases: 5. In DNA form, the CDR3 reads TGTGCCAGCAGCCGGACTAGCGGGCTGGCCTACGAGCAGTACTTC. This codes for CASSRTSGLAYEQYF.

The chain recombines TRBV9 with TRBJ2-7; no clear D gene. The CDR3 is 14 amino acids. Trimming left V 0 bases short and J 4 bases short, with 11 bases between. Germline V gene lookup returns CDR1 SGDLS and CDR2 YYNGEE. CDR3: CASSVEASPYEQYF. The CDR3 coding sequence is TGTGCCAGCAGCGTAGAGGCTTCCCCATACGAGCAGTACTTC.

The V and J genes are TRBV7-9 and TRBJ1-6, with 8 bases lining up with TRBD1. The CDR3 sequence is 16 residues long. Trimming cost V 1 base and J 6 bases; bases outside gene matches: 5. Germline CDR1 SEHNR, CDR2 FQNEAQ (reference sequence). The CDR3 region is CASSLGGGQGNSPLHF. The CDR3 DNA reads TGTGCCAGCAGCTTAGGGGGAGGACAGGGTAATTCACCCCTCCACTTT.

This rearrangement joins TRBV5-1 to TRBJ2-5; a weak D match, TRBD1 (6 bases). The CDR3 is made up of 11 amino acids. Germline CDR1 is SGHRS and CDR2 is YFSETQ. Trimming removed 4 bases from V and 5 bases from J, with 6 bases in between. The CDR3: CASSDRETQYF. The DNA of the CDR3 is TGCGCCAGCAGCGACAGGGAGACCCAGTACTTC.

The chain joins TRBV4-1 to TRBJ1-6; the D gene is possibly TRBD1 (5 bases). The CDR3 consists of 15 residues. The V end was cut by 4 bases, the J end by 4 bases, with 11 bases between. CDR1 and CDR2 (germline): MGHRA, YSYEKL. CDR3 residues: CASSLTGDYNSPLHF. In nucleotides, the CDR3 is TGCGCCAGCAGCCTCACAGGAGATTATAATTCACCCCTCCACTTT.

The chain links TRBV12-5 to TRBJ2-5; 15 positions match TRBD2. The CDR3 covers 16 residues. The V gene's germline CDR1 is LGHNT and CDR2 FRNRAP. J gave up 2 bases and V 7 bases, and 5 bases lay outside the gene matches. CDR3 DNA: TGTGCTAGTGCCACGGGACTAGCGGGGGGTCAAGAGACCCAGTACTTC. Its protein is CASATGLAGGQETQYF.

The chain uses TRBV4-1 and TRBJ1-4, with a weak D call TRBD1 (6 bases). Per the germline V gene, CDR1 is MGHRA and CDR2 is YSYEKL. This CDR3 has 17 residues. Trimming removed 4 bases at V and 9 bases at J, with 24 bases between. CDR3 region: CASSLTGFGAGDQKLFF. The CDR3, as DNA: TGCGCCAGCAGCCTCACAGGGTTTGGGGCCGGTGACCAAAAACTGTTTTTT.

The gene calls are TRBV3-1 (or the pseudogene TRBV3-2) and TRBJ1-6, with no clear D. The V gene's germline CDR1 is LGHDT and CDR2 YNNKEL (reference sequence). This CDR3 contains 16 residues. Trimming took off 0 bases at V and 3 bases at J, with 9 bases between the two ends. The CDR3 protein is CASSQEEVLYNSPLHF. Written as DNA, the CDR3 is TGTGCCAGCAGCCAAGAAGAGGTCCTCTATAATTCACCCCTCCACTTT.

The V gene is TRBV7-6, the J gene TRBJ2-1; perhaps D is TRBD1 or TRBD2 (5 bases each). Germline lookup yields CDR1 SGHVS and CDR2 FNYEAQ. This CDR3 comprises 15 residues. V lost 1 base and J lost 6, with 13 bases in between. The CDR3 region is CASSLELGRANEQFF. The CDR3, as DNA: TGTGCCAGCAGCTTAGAACTGGGGCGGGCCAATGAGCAGTTCTTC.

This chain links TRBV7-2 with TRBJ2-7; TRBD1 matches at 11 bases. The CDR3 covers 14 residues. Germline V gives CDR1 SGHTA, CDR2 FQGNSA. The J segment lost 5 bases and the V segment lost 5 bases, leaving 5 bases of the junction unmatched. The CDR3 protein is CASSRDRGWDEQYF. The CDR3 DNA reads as TGTGCCAGCAGCCGGGACAGGGGGTGGGACGAGCAGTACTTC.

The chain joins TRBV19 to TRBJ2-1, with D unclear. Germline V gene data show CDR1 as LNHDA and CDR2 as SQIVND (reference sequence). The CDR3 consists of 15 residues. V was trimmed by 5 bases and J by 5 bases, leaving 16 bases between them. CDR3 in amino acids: CASSAQARWDNEQFF. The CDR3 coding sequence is TGTGCCAGTAGTGCCCAGGCTAGATGGGACAATGAGCAGTTCTTC. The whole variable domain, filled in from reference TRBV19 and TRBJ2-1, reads DGGITQSPKYLFRKEGQNVTLSCEQNLNHDAMYWYRQDPGQGLRLIYYSQIVNDFQKGDIAEGYSVSREKKESFPLTVTSAQKNPTAFYLCASSAQARWDNEQFFGPGTRLTVL.

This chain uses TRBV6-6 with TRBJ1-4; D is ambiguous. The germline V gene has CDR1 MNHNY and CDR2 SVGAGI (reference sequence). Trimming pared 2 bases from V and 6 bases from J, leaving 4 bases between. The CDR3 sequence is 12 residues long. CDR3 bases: TGTGCCAGCAGTTACGGGTATGAAAAACTGTTTTTT. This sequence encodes CASSYGYEKLFF.

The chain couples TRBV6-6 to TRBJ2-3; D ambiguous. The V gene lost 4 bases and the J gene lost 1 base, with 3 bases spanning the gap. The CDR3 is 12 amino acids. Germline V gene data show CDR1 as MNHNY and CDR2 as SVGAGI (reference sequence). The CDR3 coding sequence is TGTGCCAGCAGTTGGGGCACAGATACGCAGTATTTT. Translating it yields CASSWGTDTQYF.

Here the CDR3 DNA reads TGTGCCAGCAGCTTAGCCCTTTCAGGGATCCAAGAGACCCAGTACTTC. Its translation is CASSLALSGIQETQYF. The chain joins TRBV7-2 to TRBJ2-5; a weak D match, TRBD1 (5 bases). Germline V CDR1 and CDR2: SGHTA, FQGNSA. V lost 0 bases, J lost 1 base, and 12 bases lay in between. CDR3 length equals 16 residues.

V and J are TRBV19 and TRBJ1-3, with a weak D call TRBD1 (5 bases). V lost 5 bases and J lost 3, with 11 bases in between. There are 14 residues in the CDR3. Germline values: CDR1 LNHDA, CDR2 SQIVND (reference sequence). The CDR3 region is CASSSGVDGNTIYF. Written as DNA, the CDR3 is TGTGCCAGTAGTTCGGGGGTGGATGGAAACACCATATATTTT. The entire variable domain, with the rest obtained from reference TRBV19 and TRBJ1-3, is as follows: DGGITQSPKYLFRKEGQNVTLSCEQNLNHDAMYWYRQDPGQGLRLIYYSQIVNDFQKGDIAEGYSVSREKKESFPLTVTSAQKNPTAFYLCASSSGVDGNTIYFGEGSWLTVV.

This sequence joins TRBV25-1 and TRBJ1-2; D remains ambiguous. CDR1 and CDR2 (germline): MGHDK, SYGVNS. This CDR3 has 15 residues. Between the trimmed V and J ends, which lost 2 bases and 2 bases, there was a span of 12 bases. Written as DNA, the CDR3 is TGTGCCAGCAGTGAAGGTGGGCGGTTAAACTATGGCTACACCTTC. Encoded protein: CASSEGGRLNYGYTF.

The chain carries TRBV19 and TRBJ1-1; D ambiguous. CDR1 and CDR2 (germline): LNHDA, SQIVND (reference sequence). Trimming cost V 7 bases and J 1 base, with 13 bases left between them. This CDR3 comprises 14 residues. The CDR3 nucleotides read TGTGCCAGTAAAAGAGGTCGGGAGAACACTGAAGCTTTCTTT. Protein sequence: CASKRGRENTEAFF.

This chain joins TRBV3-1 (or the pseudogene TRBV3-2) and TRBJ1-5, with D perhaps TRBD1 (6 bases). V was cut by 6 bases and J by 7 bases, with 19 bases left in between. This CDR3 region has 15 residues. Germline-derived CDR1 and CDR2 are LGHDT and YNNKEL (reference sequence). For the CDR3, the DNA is TGTGCCAGCAGACCTGGGGCAGGGGATTCCCAGCCCCAGCATTTT. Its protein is CASRPGAGDSQPQHF.

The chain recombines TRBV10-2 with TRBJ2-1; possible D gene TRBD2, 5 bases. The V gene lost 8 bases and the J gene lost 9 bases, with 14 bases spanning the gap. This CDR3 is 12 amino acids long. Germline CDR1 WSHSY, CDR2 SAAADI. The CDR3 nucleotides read TGCGCCAGCCAAGGACTTCCGGGTGAGCAGTTCTTC. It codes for CASQGLPGEQFF.

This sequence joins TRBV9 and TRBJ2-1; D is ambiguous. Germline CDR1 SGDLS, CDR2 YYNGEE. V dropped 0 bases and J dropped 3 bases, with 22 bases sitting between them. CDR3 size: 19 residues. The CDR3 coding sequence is TGTGCCAGCAGCGTAGAGGCCCAATTTGCGGCGGCCGGCTACAATGAGCAGTTCTTC. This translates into CASSVEAQFAAAGYNEQFF. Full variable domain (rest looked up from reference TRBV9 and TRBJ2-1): DSGVTQTPKHLITATGQRVTLRCSPRSGDLSVYWYQQSLDQGLQFLIQYYNGEERAKGNILERFSAQQFPDLHSELNLSSLELGDSALYFCASSVEAQFAAAGYNEQFFGPGTRLTVL.

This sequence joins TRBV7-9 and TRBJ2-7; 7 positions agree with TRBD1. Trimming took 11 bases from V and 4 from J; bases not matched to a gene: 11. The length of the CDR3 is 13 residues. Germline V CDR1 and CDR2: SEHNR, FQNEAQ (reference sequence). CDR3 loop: CAPLTGRIYEQYF. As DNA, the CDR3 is TGTGCCCCTCTGACAGGGAGAATTTACGAGCAGTACTTC.

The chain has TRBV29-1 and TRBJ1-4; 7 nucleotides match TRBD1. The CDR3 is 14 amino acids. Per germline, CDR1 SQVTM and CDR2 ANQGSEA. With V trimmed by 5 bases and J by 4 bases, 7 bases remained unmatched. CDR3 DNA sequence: TGCAGCGTTACCTGGACAGGCTTTAATGAAAAACTGTTTTTT. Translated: CSVTWTGFNEKLFF. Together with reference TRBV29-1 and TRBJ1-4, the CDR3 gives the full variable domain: SAVISQKPSRDICQRGTSLTIQCQVDSQVTMMFWYRQQPGQSLTLIATANQGSEATYESGFVIDKFPISRPNLTFSTLTVSNMSPEDSSIYLCSVTWTGFNEKLFFGSGTQLSVL.

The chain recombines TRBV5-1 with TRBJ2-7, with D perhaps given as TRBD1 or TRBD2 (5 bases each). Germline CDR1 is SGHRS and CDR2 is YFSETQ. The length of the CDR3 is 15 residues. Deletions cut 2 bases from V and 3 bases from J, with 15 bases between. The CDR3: CASSLLPGPDYEQYF. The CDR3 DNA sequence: TGCGCCAGCAGCTTACTGCCGGGACCTGACTACGAGCAGTACTTC.